The 7 T cell receptor beta chains in this list originate from one sample, sequenced in a study of T cell clonality in common variable immunodeficiency. Here immunoSEQ multiplex PCR was the method, and the copy in TCRdb shows in-frame clones only, minus some. The record shows approximately 50,000 clones for this sample, with no singletons present. The specimen sequenced was peripheral blood mononuclear cells. These TCRs come from a person between 18 and 75 years old in good health.

This clone was observed a handful of times. The missing CDR3 end, 3 residues past where the read stops, is filled in from the germline J gene. The chain is built from TRBV6-2 or TRBV6-3 and TRBJ1-2, with D possibly TRBD1 on 5 matching bases. The CDR3 contains 14 residues. Germline-derived CDR1 and CDR2 are MNHEY and SVGEGT. The CDR3 reads CASSNRDLNYDYTF. The CDR3 DNA, read in part, is TGTGCCAGCAGCAACCGGGACTTAAACTACGAC.

This clone appeared many times. Read coverage stops 3 residues before the CDR3 terminus; the germline J gene supplies the remainder. The chain links TRBV18 to TRBJ2-5, with TRBD1 matching 9 bases. This CDR3 is built from 16 residues. CDR1 is KGHSH, CDR2 LQKENI, per germline. The V segment lost 4 bases and the J segment 2 bases; nucleotides outside the gene matches: 8. The chain's CDR3 is CASSRQPGQGQETQYF. The sequenced part of the CDR3 DNA is TGTGCCAGCTCACGGCAACCGGGACAGGGACAAGAGACC.

This clone was detected many times. The read terminates 3 residues ahead of where the CDR3 ends, so the germline J gene completes it. The chain joins TRBV7-2 to TRBJ1-1; 7 nucleotides line up with TRBD1. The CDR3 has 15 amino acids. Germline CDR1 reads SGHTA; CDR2 reads FQGNSA. V lost 1 base to trimming and J lost 4 bases; unmatched junction nucleotides: 6. The covered CDR3 bases are TGTGCCAGCAGCTTAGGGACAGGCCGTGGCACTGAA. It encodes CASSLGTGRGTE. The whole CDR3 region reads CASSLGTGRGTEAFF.

This clone was picked up many times. Coverage ceases 3 residues before the CDR3 finishes, and the germline J gene fills in the end. The V and J genes are TRBV7-2 and TRBJ2-2; the match to TRBD1 covers 9 bases. The CDR3 is 16 amino acids. In germline, CDR1 is SGHTA, CDR2 FQGNSA. The V segment lost 0 bases and the J segment 5 bases; nucleotides outside the gene matches: 4. CDR3 protein: CASSLAPGQGTGELFF. The covered CDR3 bases are TGTGCCAGCAGCTTAGCCCCGGGACAGGGTACCGGGGAG.

This clone has ten or more counts. The CDR3 end falls 3 residues outside the read, so it is completed with the germline J gene. The chain links TRBV5-1 to TRBJ2-6, with TRBD1 matching over 10 bases. With 7 bases clipped from V and 0 bases from J, the junction kept 16 bases outside the gene matches. The germline gives CDR1 SGHRS, CDR2 YFSETQ. CDR3 length: 20 amino acids. CDR3 bases read: TGCGCCAGCGCAACCCGGGACAGGGGACCCTTTGGCTCTGGGGCCAACGTC. Translating gives CASATRDRGPFGSGANV. The CDR3, in full, reads CASATRDRGPFGSGANVLTF.

This clone was counted only a few times. Coverage ceases 3 residues before the CDR3 finishes, and the germline J gene fills in the end. The chain is built from TRBV18 and TRBJ1-2; 11 positions agree with TRBD1. Germline V lookup: CDR1 KGHSH, CDR2 LQKENI. CDR3 length equals 16 residues. CDR3 DNA (partial): TGTGCCAGCTCACCACCAGGACAGGGGGCCAGCAATGAC. Protein product: CASSPPGQGASND. The full CDR3 reads CASSPPGQGASNDYTF.

Many counts were recorded for this clone. The read falls 3 residues short of the CDR3 end, and the missing part is taken from the germline J gene. The gene calls are TRBV28 and TRBJ1-1; 9 bases are a match to TRBD1. This CDR3 contains 13 residues. Per germline, CDR1 MDHEN and CDR2 SYDVKM. V gave up 6 bases and J gave up 5 bases; unmatched junction bases: 4. The DNA read from the CDR3 is TGTGCCAGCAGCACAGGGGGCGGGACTGAA. Protein: CASSTGGGTE. The CDR3 in full is CASSTGGGTEAFF.